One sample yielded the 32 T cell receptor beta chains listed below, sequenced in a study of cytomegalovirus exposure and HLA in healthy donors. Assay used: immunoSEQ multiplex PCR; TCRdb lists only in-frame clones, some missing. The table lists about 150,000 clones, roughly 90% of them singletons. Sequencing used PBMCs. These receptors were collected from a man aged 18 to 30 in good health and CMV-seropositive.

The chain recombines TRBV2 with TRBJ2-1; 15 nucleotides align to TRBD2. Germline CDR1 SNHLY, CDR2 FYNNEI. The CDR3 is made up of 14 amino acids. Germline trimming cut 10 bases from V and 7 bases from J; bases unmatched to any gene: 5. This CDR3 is CAKGLAGGPNEQFF. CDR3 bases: TGTGCCAAAGGACTAGCGGGAGGGCCGAATGAGCAGTTCTTC. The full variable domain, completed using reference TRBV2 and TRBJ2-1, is EPEVTQTPSHQVTQMGQEVILRCVPISNHLYFYWYRQILGQKVEFLVSFYNNEISEKSEIFDDQFSVERPDGSNFTLKIRSTKLEDSAMYFCAKGLAGGPNEQFFGPGTRLTVL.

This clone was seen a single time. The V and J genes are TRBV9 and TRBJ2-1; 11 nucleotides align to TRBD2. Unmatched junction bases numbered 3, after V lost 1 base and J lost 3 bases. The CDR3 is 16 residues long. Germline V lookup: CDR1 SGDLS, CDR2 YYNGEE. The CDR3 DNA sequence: TGTGCCAGCAGCGTAACCGGGACTAGCGGCTACAATGAGCAGTTCTTC. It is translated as CASSVTGTSGYNEQFF.

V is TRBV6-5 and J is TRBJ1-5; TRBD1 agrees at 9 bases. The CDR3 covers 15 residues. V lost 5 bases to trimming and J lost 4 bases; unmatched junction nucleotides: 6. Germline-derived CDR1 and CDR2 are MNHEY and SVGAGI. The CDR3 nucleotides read TGTGCCAGCAGTGCCGACAGGGGGGCGAATCAGCCCCAGCATTTT. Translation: CASSADRGANQPQHF.

This chain's CDR3 is CASSYSFSSGANVLTF. The DNA of the CDR3 is TGTGCCAGCAGTTACTCGTTTAGCTCTGGGGCCAACGTCCTGACTTTC. The chain joins TRBV6-5 to TRBJ2-6, with D uncertain. Germline V CDR1 and CDR2: MNHEY, SVGAGI. The V end was cut by 0 bases, the J end by 0 bases, with 6 bases between. CDR3 size: 16 residues.

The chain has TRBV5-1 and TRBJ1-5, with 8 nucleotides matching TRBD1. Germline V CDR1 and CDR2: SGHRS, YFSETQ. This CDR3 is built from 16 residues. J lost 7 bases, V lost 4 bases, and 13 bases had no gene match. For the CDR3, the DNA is TGCGCCAGCAGCCCGGGGATCGGGCAGGGGGCCCAGCCCCAGCATTTT. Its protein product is CASSPGIGQGAQPQHF.

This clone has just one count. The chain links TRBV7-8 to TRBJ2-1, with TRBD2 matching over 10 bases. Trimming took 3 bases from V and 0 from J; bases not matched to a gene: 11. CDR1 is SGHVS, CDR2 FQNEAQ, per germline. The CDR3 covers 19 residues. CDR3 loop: CASSLRASGGLSSYNEQFF. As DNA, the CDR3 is TGTGCCAGCAGCTTGAGGGCTAGCGGGGGCCTAAGCTCCTACAATGAGCAGTTCTTC.

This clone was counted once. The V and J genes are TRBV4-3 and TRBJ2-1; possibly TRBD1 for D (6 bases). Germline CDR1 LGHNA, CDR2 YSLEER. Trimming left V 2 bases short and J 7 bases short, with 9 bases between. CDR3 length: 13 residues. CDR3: CASSQNRVNEQFF. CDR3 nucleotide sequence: TGCGCCAGCAGCCAAAACAGGGTTAATGAGCAGTTCTTC.

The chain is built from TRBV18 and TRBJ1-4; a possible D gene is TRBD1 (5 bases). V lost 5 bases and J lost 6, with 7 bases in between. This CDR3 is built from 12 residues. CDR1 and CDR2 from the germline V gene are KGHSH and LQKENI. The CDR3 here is CASSGTDEKLFF. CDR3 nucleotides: TGTGCCAGCTCAGGGACTGATGAAAAACTGTTTTTT.

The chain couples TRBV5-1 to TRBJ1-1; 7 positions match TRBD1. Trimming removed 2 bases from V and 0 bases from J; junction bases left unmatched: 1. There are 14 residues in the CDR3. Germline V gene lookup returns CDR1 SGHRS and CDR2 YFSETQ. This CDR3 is CASSFGTVNTEAFF. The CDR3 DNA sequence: TGCGCCAGCAGCTTTGGGACAGTGAACACTGAAGCTTTCTTT.

For the CDR3, the DNA is TGTGCCAGCAGTTACCAGTCAGGGCTAAACAATGAGCAGTTCTTC. It yields the protein CASSYQSGLNNEQFF. V is TRBV6-5 and J is TRBJ2-1; D is perhaps TRBD1 (5 bases). Germline V gives CDR1 MNHEY, CDR2 SVGAGI. Trimming removed 2 bases at V and 5 bases at J, with 13 bases between. The CDR3 is made up of 15 amino acids.

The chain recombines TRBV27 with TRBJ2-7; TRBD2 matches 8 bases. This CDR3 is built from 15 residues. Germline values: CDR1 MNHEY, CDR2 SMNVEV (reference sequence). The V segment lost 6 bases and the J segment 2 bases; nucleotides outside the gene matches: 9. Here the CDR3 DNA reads TGTGCCAGCAGCCCCGGGGGGGGGTTCCCCTACGAGCAGTACTTC. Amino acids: CASSPGGGFPYEQYF.

The CDR3 sequence: CASSSTGGAGGYTF. The CDR3 coding sequence is TGTGCCAGCAGCTCGACAGGGGGCGCCGGGGGCTACACCTTC. The J gene is TRBJ1-2, the V gene TRBV7-9; 10 nucleotides line up with TRBD1. The V segment lost 4 bases and the J segment 8 bases; nucleotides outside the gene matches: 7. Germline CDR1 reads SEHNR; CDR2 reads FQNEAQ (reference sequence). The CDR3 has 14 amino acids.

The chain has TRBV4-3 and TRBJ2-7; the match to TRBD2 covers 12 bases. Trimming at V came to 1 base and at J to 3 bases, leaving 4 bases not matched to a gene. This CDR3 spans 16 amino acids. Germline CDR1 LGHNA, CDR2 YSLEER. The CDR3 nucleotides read TGCGCCAGCAGCCAAGGACGGACTAGCGGGGTCTACGAGCAGTACTTC. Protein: CASSQGRTSGVYEQYF.

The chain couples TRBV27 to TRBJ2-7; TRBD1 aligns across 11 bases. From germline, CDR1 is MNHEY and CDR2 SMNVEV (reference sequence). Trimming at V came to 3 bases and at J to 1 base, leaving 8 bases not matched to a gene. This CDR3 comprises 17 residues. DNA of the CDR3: TGTGCCAGCAGTTTTTCCGGCCGGGACAGGGGGTCCTACGAGCAGTACTTC. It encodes CASSFSGRDRGSYEQYF.

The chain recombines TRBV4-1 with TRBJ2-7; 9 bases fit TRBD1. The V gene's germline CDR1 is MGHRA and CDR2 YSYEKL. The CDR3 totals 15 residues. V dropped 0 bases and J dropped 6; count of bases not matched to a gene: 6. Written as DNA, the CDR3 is TGCGCCAGCAGCCAAGAAGGGACAGGGTTTCTCGAGCAGTACTTC. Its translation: CASSQEGTGFLEQYF.

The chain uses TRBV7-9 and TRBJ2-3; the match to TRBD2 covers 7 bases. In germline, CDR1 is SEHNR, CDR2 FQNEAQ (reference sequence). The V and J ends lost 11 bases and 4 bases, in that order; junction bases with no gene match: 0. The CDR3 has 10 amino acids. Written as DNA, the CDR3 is TGTGCCGGGGGGGCAGATACGCAGTATTTT. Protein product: CAGGADTQYF.

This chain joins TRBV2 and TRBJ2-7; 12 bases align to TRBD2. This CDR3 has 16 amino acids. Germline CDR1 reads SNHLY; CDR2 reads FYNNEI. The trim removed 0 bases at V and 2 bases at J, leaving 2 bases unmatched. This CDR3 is CASSEARLAGAYEQYF. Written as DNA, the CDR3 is TGTGCCAGCAGTGAAGCCAGACTAGCGGGGGCCTACGAGCAGTACTTC.

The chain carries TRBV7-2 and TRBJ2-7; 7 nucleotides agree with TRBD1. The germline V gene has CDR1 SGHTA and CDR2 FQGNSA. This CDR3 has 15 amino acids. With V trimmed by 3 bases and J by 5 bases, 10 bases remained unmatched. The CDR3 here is CASSFQTGKVDEQYF. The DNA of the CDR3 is TGTGCCAGCAGCTTCCAGACAGGGAAGGTCGACGAGCAGTACTTC.

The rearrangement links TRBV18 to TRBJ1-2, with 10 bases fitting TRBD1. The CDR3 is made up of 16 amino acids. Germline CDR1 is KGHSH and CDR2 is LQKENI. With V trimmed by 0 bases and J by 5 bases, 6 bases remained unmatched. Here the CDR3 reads CASSPPDRGRPYGYTF. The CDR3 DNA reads TGTGCCAGCTCACCACCCGACAGGGGGCGACCTTATGGCTACACCTTC.

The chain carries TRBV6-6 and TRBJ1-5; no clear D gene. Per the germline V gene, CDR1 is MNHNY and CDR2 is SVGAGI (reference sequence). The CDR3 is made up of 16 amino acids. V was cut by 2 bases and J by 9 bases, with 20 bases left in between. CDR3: CASSYAGPTTLGPQHF. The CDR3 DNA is TGTGCCAGCAGTTACGCGGGTCCGACTACTCTGGGGCCCCAGCATTTT.

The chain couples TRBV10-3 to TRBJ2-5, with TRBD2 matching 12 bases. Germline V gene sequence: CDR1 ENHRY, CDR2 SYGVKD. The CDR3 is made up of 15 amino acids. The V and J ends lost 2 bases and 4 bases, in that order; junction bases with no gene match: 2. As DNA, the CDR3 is TGTGCCATCAGTGAGCCTAGCGGGAGGGTAGAGACCCAGTACTTC. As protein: CAISEPSGRVETQYF.

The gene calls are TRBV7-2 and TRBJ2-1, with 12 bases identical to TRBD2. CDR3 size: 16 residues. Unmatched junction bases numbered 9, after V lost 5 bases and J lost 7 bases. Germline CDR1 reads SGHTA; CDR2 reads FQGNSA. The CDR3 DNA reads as TGTGCCAGCAGCAGGACGACTAGCGGGAGTGGGAATGAGCAGTTCTTC. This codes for CASSRTTSGSGNEQFF.

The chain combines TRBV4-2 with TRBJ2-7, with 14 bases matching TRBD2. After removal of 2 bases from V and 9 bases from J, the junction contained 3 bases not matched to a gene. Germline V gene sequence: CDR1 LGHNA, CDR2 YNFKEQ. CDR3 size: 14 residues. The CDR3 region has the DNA TGTGCCAGCAGCCAAACGACTAGCGGGAGGGTGCAGTACTTC. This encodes CASSQTTSGRVQYF.

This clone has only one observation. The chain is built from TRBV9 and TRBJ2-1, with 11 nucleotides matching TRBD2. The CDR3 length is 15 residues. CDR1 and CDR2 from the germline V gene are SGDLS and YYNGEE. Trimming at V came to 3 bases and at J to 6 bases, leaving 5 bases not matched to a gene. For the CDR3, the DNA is TGTGCCAGCAGCGCCGCCGGGACTAGCGGCAATGAGCAGTTCTTC. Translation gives CASSAAGTSGNEQFF.

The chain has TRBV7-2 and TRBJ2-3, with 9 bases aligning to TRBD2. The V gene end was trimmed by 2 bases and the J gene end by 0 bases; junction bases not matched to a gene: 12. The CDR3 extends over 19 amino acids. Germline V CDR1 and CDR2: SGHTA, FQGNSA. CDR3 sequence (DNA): TGTGCCAGCAGCTTAAAGGCTCAAGTCGCGGGGGGGAGCACAGATACGCAGTATTTT. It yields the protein CASSLKAQVAGGSTDTQYF.

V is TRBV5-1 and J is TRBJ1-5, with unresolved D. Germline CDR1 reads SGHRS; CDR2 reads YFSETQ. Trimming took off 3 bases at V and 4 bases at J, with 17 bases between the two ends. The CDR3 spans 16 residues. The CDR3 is CASSWQPGGGNQPQHF. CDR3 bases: TGCGCCAGCAGCTGGCAACCGGGAGGCGGGAATCAGCCCCAGCATTTT.

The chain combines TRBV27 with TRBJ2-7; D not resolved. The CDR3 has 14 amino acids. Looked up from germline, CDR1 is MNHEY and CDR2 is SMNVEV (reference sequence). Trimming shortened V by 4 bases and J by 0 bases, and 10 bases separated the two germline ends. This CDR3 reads CASSSHRSSYEQYF. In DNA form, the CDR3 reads TGTGCCAGCAGTTCCCACCGGAGCTCCTACGAGCAGTACTTC.

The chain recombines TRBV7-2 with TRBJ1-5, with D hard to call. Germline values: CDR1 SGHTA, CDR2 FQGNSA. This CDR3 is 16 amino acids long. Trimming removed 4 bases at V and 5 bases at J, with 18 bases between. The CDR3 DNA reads TGTGCCAGCAGCTCCCCCCTCTCGGGTTTTGATCAGCCCCAGCATTTT. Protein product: CASSSPLSGFDQPQHF.

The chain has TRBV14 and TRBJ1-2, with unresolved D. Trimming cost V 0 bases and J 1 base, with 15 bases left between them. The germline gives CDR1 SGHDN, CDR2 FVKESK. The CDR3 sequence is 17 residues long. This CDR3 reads CASSQDAAEAHNYGYTF. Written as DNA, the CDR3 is TGTGCCAGCAGCCAAGATGCGGCGGAAGCTCATAACTATGGCTACACCTTC.

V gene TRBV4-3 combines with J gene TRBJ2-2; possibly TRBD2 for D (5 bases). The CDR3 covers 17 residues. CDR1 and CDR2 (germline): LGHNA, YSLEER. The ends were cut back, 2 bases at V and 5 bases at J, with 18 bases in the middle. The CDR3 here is CASSQLASGDGTGELFF. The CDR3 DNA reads TGCGCCAGCAGCCAACTTGCCAGCGGAGACGGTACCGGGGAGCTGTTTTTT.

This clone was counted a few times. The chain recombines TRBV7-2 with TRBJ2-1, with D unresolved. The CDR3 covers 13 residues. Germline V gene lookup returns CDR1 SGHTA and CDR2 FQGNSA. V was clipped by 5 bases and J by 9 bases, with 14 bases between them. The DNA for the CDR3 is TGTGCCAGCAGCGCACTCCAGTCTAGTGAGCAGTTCTTC. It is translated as CASSALQSSEQFF. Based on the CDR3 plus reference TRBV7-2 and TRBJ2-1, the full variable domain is GAGVSQSPSNKVTEKGKDVELRCDPISGHTALYWYRQSLGQGLEFLIYFQGNSAPDKSGLPSDRFSAERTGGSVSTLTIQRTQQEDSAVYLCASSALQSSEQFFGPGTRLTVL.

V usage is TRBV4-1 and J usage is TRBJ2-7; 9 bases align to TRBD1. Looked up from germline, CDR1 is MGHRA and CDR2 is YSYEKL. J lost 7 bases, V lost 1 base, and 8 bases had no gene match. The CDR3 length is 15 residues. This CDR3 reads CASSQVGQGPEEQYF. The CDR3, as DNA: TGCGCCAGCAGCCAAGTTGGACAGGGGCCCGAGGAGCAGTACTTC.